The present entry profiles one T cell receptor (beta chain) with its context. This entry comes from a study of T-cell memory formation after mild COVID-19. TCRdb reprocessed the 5' RACE reads with MiXCR, giving one entry per CDR3 protein. The profile shows roughly 130,000 distinct CDR3 sequences, about 15% of them singletons. The germline V gene encodes CDR1 SGHRS and CDR2 YFSETQ. Between the trimmed V and J ends, which lost 0 bases and 5 bases, there was a span of 8 bases. CDR3 length equals 13 residues. Source material: PBMCs or a T cell subset sorted from them (not recorded which). The rearrangement uses TRBV5-1 and TRBJ2-5; no clear D. The receptor comes from an adult woman who had mild COVID-19 (a few samples of this study predate the infection). Cell type and time point are not known. The CDR3 region is CASSLDSIETQYF. As DNA, the CDR3 is TGCGCCAGCAGCTTGGATAGTATCGAGACCCAGTACTTC. Full variable domain (missing parts from reference TRBV5-1 and TRBJ2-5): KAGVTQTPRYLIKTRGQQVTLSCSPISGHRSVSWYQQTPGQGLQFLFEYFSETQRNKGNFPGRFSGRQFSNSRSEMNVSTLELGDSALYLCASSLDSIETQYFGPGTRLLVL.